The present T cell receptor beta chain was sequenced within a study of blood T cell repertoires in COVID-19. CDR1 and CDR2 (germline): MRHNA, SNTAGT. The J segment lost 2 bases and the V segment lost 1 base, leaving 13 bases of the junction unmatched. The CDR3 covers 20 residues. Authors' data handling: Estimation of nucleated cell counts relied on the amplification of reference gene primers. Sequencing used immunoSEQ multiplex PCR; TCRdb keeps in-frame clones, though not all of them. Clonal size and the V and J genes are those of that table, whereas D and trimming came from the DNA. The sample has some 460,000 clones; 87% are singletons.

The receptor's source is a woman aged 18-30 years who had recovered from COVID-19. The rearrangement uses TRBV6-4 and TRBJ2-7; the match to TRBD2 covers 14 bases. Sequencing was carried out using PBMCs or T cells enriched from blood (not recorded which). This CDR3 reads CASSDYYMRTSGGNTYEQYF. The CDR3, as DNA: TGTGCCAGCAGTGACTACTATATGAGGACTAGCGGGGGGAATACCTACGAGCAGTACTTC.